These 28 T cell receptor beta chains were sequenced from one sample in a study of response to subunit inactivated influenza vaccine. MiXCR, run by TCRdb on the RT-PCR reads, gives a single entry per CDR3 protein. The profile covers around 150,000 distinct CDR3 sequences, with about a tenth appearing a single time and 9.5% to 15% taken by the ten largest. The sequenced sample was non-naive T cells sorted from PBMCs, obtained about 40 days after vaccination. The receptors originated from a man in his fifties or sixties who received an inactivated influenza vaccine.

The V and J genes are TRBV20-1 and TRBJ1-5; D may be TRBD1 (5 bases). Trimming took 3 bases from V and 6 from J, leaving 15 bases between them. The CDR3 is made up of 14 amino acids. The V gene's germline CDR1 is DFQATT and CDR2 SNEGSKA (reference sequence). Written as DNA, the CDR3 is TGCAGTGCTAGCGACGGGGCGTGGGGTCAGCCCCAGCATTTT. It is translated as CSASDGAWGQPQHF.

The sample holds a few counts of this clonotype. The chain recombines TRBV27 with TRBJ2-1; 8 bases line up with TRBD2. Germline V CDR1 and CDR2: MNHEY, SMNVEV (reference sequence). V was clipped by 7 bases and J by 6 bases; unmatched bases: 8. CDR3 length: 14 amino acids. The CDR3 protein is CASMRGGRTNEQFF. The CDR3 DNA sequence: TGTGCCAGCATGCGTGGCGGGAGGACCAATGAGCAGTTCTTC.

This clonotype has more than one count but fewer than ten. This chain joins TRBV6-5 and TRBJ2-5; D ambiguous. CDR1 MNHEY and CDR2 SVGAGI come from the germline V gene. V lost 3 bases and J 4 bases, leaving 9 bases between the germline ends. This CDR3 spans 13 amino acids. CDR3 coding DNA: TGTGCCAGCAGTTATGCCATCTTAGAGACCCAGTACTTC. Its translation is CASSYAILETQYF.

This clonotype was observed a few times. The CDR3 reads CASKQGIVEQFF. The DNA for the CDR3 is TGTGCCAGCAAGCAGGGTATAGTTGAGCAGTTCTTC. The chain links TRBV7-2 to TRBJ2-1; D perhaps matches TRBD1 (5 bases). The CDR3 loop spans 12 amino acids. CDR1 is SGHTA and CDR2 is FQGNSA in the germline V gene. The V end lost 7 bases, the J end lost 9 bases, and 13 bases lay between the germline ends.

This chain connects TRBV20-1 to TRBJ1-5, with D perhaps TRBD1 (5 bases). The germline V gene has CDR1 DFQATT and CDR2 SNEGSKA (reference sequence). This CDR3 spans 13 amino acids. CDR3 loop: CSASSGGSQPQHF. CDR3 nucleotides: TGCAGCGCCTCATCCGGGGGGTCTCAGCCCCAGCATTTT.

This clonotype was picked up a small number of times. The V call is TRBV29-1, the J call TRBJ2-2; TRBD1 might be the D (6 bases). CDR3 length equals 14 residues. Germline V lookup: CDR1 SQVTM, CDR2 ANQGSEA. Between the trimmed V and J ends, which lost 8 bases and 2 bases, there was a span of 15 bases. CDR3 coding DNA: TGCAGCTTCCCGGGACATAGAAACACCGGGGAGCTGTTTTTT. It yields the protein CSFPGHRNTGELFF.

The chain couples TRBV7-2 to TRBJ2-7; 8 nucleotides match TRBD2. The J segment lost 5 bases and the V segment lost 3 bases, leaving 12 bases of the junction unmatched. CDR3 length: 16 amino acids. The germline gives CDR1 SGHTA, CDR2 FQGNSA. The CDR3 protein is CASSFLNGRAWDEQYF. The CDR3 DNA sequence: TGTGCCAGCAGCTTTCTAAACGGGAGGGCCTGGGACGAGCAGTACTTC.

This clonotype was found many times. The chain couples TRBV4-3 to TRBJ2-3, with D unclear. CDR1 LGHNA and CDR2 YSLEER come from the germline V gene. Trimming shortened V by 0 bases and J by 4 bases, and 5 bases separated the two germline ends. The CDR3 extends over 13 amino acids. The CDR3 DNA sequence: TGCGCCAGCAGCCAAGAGGCGGCAGATACGCAGTATTTT. Translation gives CASSQEAADTQYF.

CDR3 sequence (DNA): TGTGCCATCAAGGGACAGGACGCCTACAATGAGCAGTTCTTC. Translating it yields CAIKGQDAYNEQFF. This chain joins TRBV10-3 and TRBJ2-1; 8 bases fit TRBD1. The CDR3 totals 14 residues. Trimming at V came to 7 bases and at J to 2 bases, leaving 4 bases not matched to a gene. Germline V gene data show CDR1 as ENHRY and CDR2 as SYGVKD.

V is TRBV4-1 and J is TRBJ2-5; 11 bases agree with TRBD1. The CDR3 length is 15 residues. The trim removed 4 bases at V and 2 bases at J, leaving 3 bases unmatched. CDR1 and CDR2 from the germline V gene are MGHRA and YSYEKL. The CDR3 DNA reads TGCGCCAGCAGCCCTGGACAGGGGGCACAAGAGACCCAGTACTTC. It translates to CASSPGQGAQETQYF.

This clonotype was observed a single time. The chain employs TRBV2 and TRBJ2-3; the D gene could be TRBD1 or TRBD2 (5 bases each). In germline, CDR1 is SNHLY, CDR2 FYNNEI. Trimming took 6 bases from V and 1 from J, leaving 8 bases between them. The CDR3 contains 13 residues. The CDR3 DNA follows: TGTGCCAGCAGGACGGGGCGCACAGATACGCAGTATTTT. It yields the protein CASRTGRTDTQYF.

This clonotype has more than one count but fewer than ten. The chain has TRBV11-2 and TRBJ2-3, with 12 bases that match TRBD2. The CDR3 extends over 18 amino acids. Germline values: CDR1 SGHAT, CDR2 FQNNGV. The trim removed 5 bases at V and 1 base at J, leaving 10 bases unmatched. DNA for the CDR3: TGTGCCAGCAGCCTCCATAGTTGGACTAGCGGGGGCACAGATACGCAGTATTTT. This translates into CASSLHSWTSGGTDTQYF.

Only a few counts were recorded for this clonotype. The chain employs TRBV6-2 or TRBV6-3 and TRBJ2-5; TRBD1 is a possible D gene (5 bases). The CDR3 has 15 amino acids. Germline loops: CDR1 MNHEY, CDR2 SVGEGT. V gave up 1 base and J gave up 5 bases, with 14 bases separating them. In nucleotides, the CDR3 is TGTGCCAGCAGTTACTTTGAGACACCAGGGGAGACCCAGTACTTC. Translation: CASSYFETPGETQYF.

The V and J genes are TRBV7-8 and TRBJ1-2; tentatively, D is TRBD1 (6 bases). Germline V CDR1 and CDR2: SGHVS, FQNEAQ. The length of the CDR3 is 13 residues. The V gene lost 5 bases and the J gene lost 2 bases, with 9 bases spanning the gap. The CDR3 sequence is CASSADRNYGYTF. DNA for the CDR3: TGTGCCAGCAGCGCCGACAGGAACTATGGCTACACCTTC.

The rearrangement uses TRBV11-3 and TRBJ2-7, with D possibly matching TRBD1 (5 bases). The V and J ends lost 1 base and 0 bases respectively, with 13 bases between them. CDR3 length: 16 residues. The germline V gene has CDR1 SGHNT and CDR2 YENEEA. CDR3 bases: TGTGCCAGCAGCTTAGTAGGACACCCATTCTCCTACGAGCAGTACTTC. Amino acids: CASSLVGHPFSYEQYF.

CDR3 loop: CASSQGGGLAKNIQYF. In DNA, the CDR3 is TGTGCCAGCAGCCAAGGGGGGGGATTAGCCAAAAACATTCAGTACTTC. The chain recombines TRBV3-1 with TRBJ2-4, with 7 bases lining up with TRBD2. The CDR3 runs 16 residues. CDR1 and CDR2 from the germline V gene are LGHDT and YNNKEL (reference sequence). The V and J ends lost 1 base and 0 bases, in that order; junction bases with no gene match: 3.

The chain carries TRBV11-2 and TRBJ2-2; possible D gene TRBD1, 5 bases. Germline CDR1 and CDR2: SGHAT and FQNNGV. V dropped 5 bases and J dropped 4 bases, with 14 bases sitting between them. CDR3 size: 15 residues. The CDR3 DNA follows: TGTGCCAGCAGCCCAGGGAAGGGAAGCACCGGGGAGCTGTTTTTT. Its protein product is CASSPGKGSTGELFF.

In this sample, this clonotype turned up many times. The rearrangement joins TRBV4-2 to TRBJ2-5; D might be TRBD1 or TRBD2, each matching 5 bases. The germline CDR1 and CDR2 sequences are LGHNA and YNFKEQ. This CDR3 has 15 amino acids. The V gene lost 1 base and the J gene lost 2 bases, with 11 bases spanning the gap. The CDR3 DNA sequence: TGTGCCAGCAGCCAAGGTGGGACGGGACAAGAGACCCAGTACTTC. This encodes CASSQGGTGQETQYF.

This clonotype was picked up a small number of times. The CDR3 reads CASSPRAGVLAGGPGDTDTQYF. DNA for the CDR3: TGTGCCAGCTCACCTAGAGCCGGGGTACTAGCGGGAGGGCCCGGTGACACAGATACGCAGTATTTT. V and J are TRBV18 and TRBJ2-3; TRBD2 matches 13 bases. The CDR3 consists of 22 residues. Trimming removed 3 bases from V and 2 bases from J; junction bases left unmatched: 20. The germline gives CDR1 KGHSH, CDR2 LQKENI.

The chain has TRBV5-1 and TRBJ2-5; TRBD2 agrees at 9 bases. This CDR3 has 15 amino acids. From germline, CDR1 is SGHRS and CDR2 YFSETQ. The junction had 6 bases not matched to a gene; V was cut back by 2 bases and J by 4 bases. The CDR3 region has the DNA TGCGCCAGCAGCTTAGCGGGGGGCCGGGGAGAGACCCAGTACTTC. As protein: CASSLAGGRGETQYF.

This clonotype was seen only a few times. CDR3 sequence: CSAPEVGSRTWEQYF. DNA for the CDR3: TGCAGTGCTCCAGAAGTAGGGAGCCGGACCTGGGAGCAGTACTTC. This rearrangement joins TRBV20-1 to TRBJ2-7; TRBD2 might be the D (5 bases). With 5 bases removed from V and 7 bases from J, the gap between germline ends came to 24 bases. The germline gives CDR1 DFQATT, CDR2 SNEGSKA (reference sequence). This CDR3 region has 15 residues.

This clonotype was recorded a few times. The genes are TRBV9 and TRBJ1-6, with a possible D match to TRBD1 (5 bases). Deletions cut 2 bases from V and 6 bases from J, with 9 bases between. This CDR3 is built from 14 residues. Germline lookup yields CDR1 SGDLS and CDR2 YYNGEE. CDR3 bases: TGTGCCAGCAGCGTTAAGGGGACTAATTCACCCCTCCACTTT. Translating it yields CASSVKGTNSPLHF.

In this sample, this clonotype turned up a few times. This sequence joins TRBV11-2 and TRBJ1-2; no reliable D call. V was shortened by 5 bases and J by 1 base, with 17 bases between the two germline ends. The CDR3 totals 16 residues. The germline V gene encodes CDR1 SGHAT and CDR2 FQNNGV. CDR3 in DNA: TGTGCCAGCAGCGAGAGGACGGGCAGTTTTAACTATGGCTACACCTTC. Translating gives CASSERTGSFNYGYTF.

This clonotype was seen ten or more times. The chain combines TRBV6-2 or TRBV6-3 with TRBJ2-1; 7 bases match TRBD1. The V and J ends lost 8 bases and 7 bases, in that order; junction bases with no gene match: 8. The CDR3 consists of 13 residues. Germline-derived CDR1 and CDR2 are MNHEY and SVGEGT. The chain's CDR3 is CASGRQGWNEQFF. DNA for the CDR3: TGTGCCAGCGGAAGACAGGGTTGGAATGAGCAGTTCTTC.

This clonotype was counted only a few times. The V and J genes are TRBV28 and TRBJ2-5; 8 bases are a match to TRBD1. The CDR3 consists of 15 residues. CDR1 is MDHEN, CDR2 SYDVKM, per germline. The trim removed 6 bases at V and 2 bases at J, leaving 8 bases unmatched. CDR3 nucleotides: TGTGCCAGCAGCAACTACCGGACAGGGCAAGAGACCCAGTACTTC. Translating gives CASSNYRTGQETQYF.

This clonotype was picked up many times. V is TRBV5-1 and J is TRBJ2-7; D may be TRBD2 (6 bases). The CDR3 totals 15 residues. The ends were cut back, 4 bases at V and 0 bases at J, with 14 bases in the middle. Looked up from germline, CDR1 is SGHRS and CDR2 is YFSETQ. In DNA, the CDR3 is TGCGCCAGCAGCCCGGGGACCGGGAGCTCCTACGAGCAGTACTTC. Its translation: CASSPGTGSSYEQYF.

The rearrangement joins TRBV29-1 to TRBJ2-2, with 9 bases matching TRBD1. The germline V gene has CDR1 SQVTM and CDR2 ANQGSEA. The CDR3 covers 14 residues. After removal of 5 bases from V and 5 bases from J, the junction contained 6 bases not matched to a gene. This CDR3 is CSVSVGQGTGELFF. The CDR3 DNA sequence: TGCAGCGTTTCGGTGGGACAGGGTACCGGGGAGCTGTTTTTT.

This clonotype was counted only a few times. The genes are TRBV28 and TRBJ1-6; D is undetermined. Germline V gene lookup returns CDR1 MDHEN and CDR2 SYDVKM. The V end lost 3 bases, the J end lost 12 bases, and 9 bases lay between the germline ends. The CDR3 consists of 12 residues. The CDR3 loop is CASSLPGLPLHF. The CDR3 DNA is TGTGCCAGCAGTTTGCCGGGTTTACCCCTCCACTTT.